This passage covers 18 T cell receptor beta chains from one sample sequenced in a study of graft-versus-host responses after intestinal transplantation. Method: immunoSEQ multiplex PCR; TCRdb's copy keeps in-frame clones and lacks some. The data show 15,000 to 20,000 clones, around 79% seen once. Here the sequenced sample was PBMCs, taken 14 days after transplant. These receptors all stem from a human patient who received an intestinal transplant, so some T cells may come from the graft donor.

The chain recombines TRBV6-6 with TRBJ2-5; 8 positions agree with TRBD1. This CDR3 is 15 amino acids long. Germline V lookup: CDR1 MNHNY, CDR2 SVGAGI (reference sequence). V shed 2 bases, J shed 3 bases, and the junction held 5 bases outside the gene matches. The CDR3 DNA follows: TGTGCCAGCAGTTACGTGGACAGGGACAAAGAGACCCAGTACTTC. The encoded protein is CASSYVDRDKETQYF.

This chain joins TRBV7-3 and TRBJ2-1; 11 nucleotides agree with TRBD2. Trimming took 1 base from V and 8 from J; bases not matched to a gene: 4. This CDR3 region has 15 residues. CDR1 is SGHTA, CDR2 FQGTGA, per germline. The chain's CDR3 is CASSLIAGGADEQFF. CDR3 in DNA: TGTGCCAGCAGCTTAATAGCGGGAGGGGCGGATGAGCAGTTCTTC.

V is TRBV11-2 and J is TRBJ1-1; maybe TRBD1 (6 bases). This CDR3 spans 17 amino acids. Trimming removed 1 base from V and 3 bases from J, with 18 bases in between. Germline CDR1 is SGHAT and CDR2 is FQNNGV. CDR3 DNA: TGTGCCAGCAGCTTAGGACGAGGTAGGACAGTCTACACTGAAGCTTTCTTT. The encoded protein is CASSLGRGRTVYTEAFF.

This clone has just one count. The rearrangement links TRBV7-2 to TRBJ1-2; 9 bases fit TRBD1. CDR3 length: 17 residues. With 1 base clipped from V and 3 bases from J, the junction kept 9 bases outside the gene matches. Per the germline V gene, CDR1 is SGHTA and CDR2 is FQGNSA. The CDR3 region is CASSLGWDRVGYYGYTF. CDR3 bases: TGTGCCAGCAGCTTAGGATGGGACAGGGTAGGCTACTATGGCTACACCTTC.

The chain recombines TRBV7-6 with TRBJ2-1; the match to TRBD1 covers 9 bases. Germline V gene lookup returns CDR1 SGHVS and CDR2 FNYEAQ. This CDR3 contains 20 residues. J was trimmed by 2 bases and V by 3 bases; bases with no gene match: 17. The CDR3 bases are TGTGCCAGCAGCTTCTCCTTAGCACCCGGGACAGGGACCCCCTACAATGAGCAGTTCTTC. It encodes CASSFSLAPGTGTPYNEQFF.

This chain connects TRBV27 to TRBJ2-7; D tentatively fits TRBD1 or TRBD2 (5 bases each). The germline CDR1 and CDR2 sequences are MNHEY and SMNVEV (reference sequence). The CDR3 is 12 residues long. Trimming took off 6 bases at V and 3 bases at J, with 9 bases between the two ends. The DNA of the CDR3 is TGTGCCAGCAGCCGGGACGGCTACGAGCAGTACTTC. It specifies CASSRDGYEQYF.

This clone came up once. CDR3 loop: CASSLGSSETQYF. CDR3 in DNA: TGTGCCAGCAGCTTGGGGAGTAGTGAGACCCAGTACTTC. This chain uses TRBV5-4 with TRBJ2-5; D gene uncertain. The CDR3 contains 13 residues. Between the trimmed V and J ends, which lost 0 bases and 5 bases, there was a span of 8 bases. Per the germline V gene, CDR1 is SGHNT and CDR2 is YYREEE (reference sequence).

The chain links TRBV6-1 to TRBJ1-2; D gene unclear. The CDR3 length is 13 residues. The V gene's germline CDR1 is MNHNS and CDR2 SASEGT. V lost 6 bases, J lost 1 base, and 9 bases lay in between. In DNA, the CDR3 is TGTGCCAGCAGAACAAACAGTAACTATGGCTACACCTTC. It is translated as CASRTNSNYGYTF.

The genes are TRBV11-1 and TRBJ2-3; TRBD2 agrees at 8 bases. The CDR3 covers 16 residues. Germline CDR1 and CDR2: SGHAT and FQDESV (reference sequence). V shed 1 base, J shed 2 bases, and the junction held 5 bases outside the gene matches. The CDR3 reads CASSLEIAGNTDTQYF. DNA of the CDR3: TGTGCCAGCAGCTTAGAGATAGCGGGAAACACAGATACGCAGTATTTT.

This clone appeared a few times. V and J are TRBV30 and TRBJ2-1, with 7 bases aligning to TRBD2. Germline loops: CDR1 GTSNPN, CDR2 SVGIG (reference sequence). The V gene end was trimmed by 7 bases and the J gene end by 2 bases; junction bases not matched to a gene: 8. This CDR3 comprises 14 residues. In nucleotides, the CDR3 is TGTGCCTCCCGGGGGGAGGGACCCTACAATGAGCAGTTCTTC. It specifies CASRGEGPYNEQFF.

The chain has TRBV6-1 and TRBJ2-7, with D unclear. Germline assignment: CDR1 MNHNS and CDR2 SASEGT. The CDR3 spans 14 residues. Trimming cost V 8 bases and J 1 base, with 15 bases left between them. The CDR3 DNA follows: TGTGCCAGCGTCGCAGACATGTCGTCCTACGAGCAGTACTTC. This sequence encodes CASVADMSSYEQYF.

This clone was recorded a few times. V usage is TRBV5-6 and J usage is TRBJ2-1; 8 positions match TRBD2. In germline, CDR1 is SGHDT, CDR2 YYEEEE. CDR3 length equals 16 residues. V lost 0 bases and J lost 3; bases outside the gene matches: 5. As DNA, the CDR3 is TGTGCCAGCAGCTTGGACCAACGGGGGGGCTACAATGAGCAGTTCTTC. It encodes CASSLDQRGGYNEQFF. The whole variable domain, remainder taken from reference TRBV5-6 and TRBJ2-1, is DAGVTQSPTHLIKTRGQQVTLRCSPKSGHDTVSWYQQALGQGPQFIFQYYEEEERQRGNFPDRFSGHQFPNYSSELNVNALLLGDSALYLCASSLDQRGGYNEQFFGPGTRLTVL.

The rearrangement uses TRBV5-1 and TRBJ1-1, with 7 bases aligning to TRBD1. This CDR3 is 13 amino acids long. Per the germline V gene, CDR1 is SGHRS and CDR2 is YFSETQ. Trimming took 4 bases from V and 4 from J; bases not matched to a gene: 4. CDR3 DNA: TGCGCCAGCAGCCCGGGACAGTCCACTGAAGCTTTCTTT. Its protein product is CASSPGQSTEAFF.

The V gene is TRBV7-6, the J gene TRBJ2-2, with D unclear. CDR1 and CDR2 from the germline V gene are SGHVS and FNYEAQ. V lost 1 base, J lost 0 bases, and 3 bases lay in between. The CDR3 extends over 14 amino acids. The CDR3 is CASSLVANTGELFF. The CDR3 region has the DNA TGTGCCAGCAGCTTAGTCGCGAACACCGGGGAGCTGTTTTTT.

The rearrangement uses TRBV11-3 and TRBJ2-7; D unclear. The V end lost 1 base, the J end lost 3 bases, and 7 bases lay between the germline ends. CDR1 and CDR2 from the germline V gene are SGHNT and YENEEA. This CDR3 has 13 residues. The CDR3 protein is CASSLGVSYEQYF. In DNA, the CDR3 is TGTGCCAGCAGCTTAGGGGTTAGCTACGAGCAGTACTTC.

The rearrangement joins TRBV6-1 to TRBJ2-7; perhaps TRBD1 as D (5 bases). The CDR3 covers 14 residues. Trimming removed 2 bases from V and 2 bases from J, with 10 bases in between. Per germline, CDR1 MNHNS and CDR2 SASEGT. DNA for the CDR3: TGTGCCAGCAGTGAATCAGGGTCGGCCTACGAGCAGTACTTC. This sequence encodes CASSESGSAYEQYF.

The chain recombines TRBV6-1 with TRBJ1-4; D is uncertain. This CDR3 is 12 amino acids long. Per the germline V gene, CDR1 is MNHNS and CDR2 is SASEGT. The V gene lost 5 bases and the J gene lost 7 bases, with 8 bases spanning the gap. Here the CDR3 reads CASSPDGEKLFF. As DNA, the CDR3 is TGTGCCAGCAGTCCCGACGGTGAAAAACTGTTTTTT.

This clone is a singleton in its sample. The chain uses TRBV5-1 and TRBJ2-7; perhaps TRBD1 as D (6 bases). CDR1 is SGHRS and CDR2 is YFSETQ in the germline V gene. V was pared by 5 bases and J by 5 bases, with 14 bases between. The CDR3 is made up of 13 amino acids. The CDR3 DNA follows: TGCGCCAGCAGACAGGGTTTTGAAAACGAGCAGTACTTC. The encoded protein is CASRQGFENEQYF.